The rows below give T cell receptor beta chains drawn from one sample of a study of T cells after yellow fever vaccination. TCRdb re-called the 5' RACE reads through MiXCR, storing one row per CDR3 protein. Here the sample spans 350,000 to 450,000 distinct CDR3 sequences, around 6.5% being singletons. Sample: PBMCs, taken 5 days after the yellow fever booster vaccination. These receptors originate from a man aged 30 to 45 who received the YFV17D yellow fever vaccine. The CDR3 runs from the conserved cysteine through the conserved F or W. A D gene is named only where the DNA matches it firmly. Where a row states a size, it is once, few, many or the class of an expanded clone; other rows omit it.

v_call	j_call	clone_size	d_call	cdr3_aa	cdr3_nt
TRBV7-3	TRBJ2-2	.	.	CASSLTPATGELFF	TGTGCCAGCAGCTTAACGCCGGCCACCGGGGAGCTGTTTTTT
TRBV20-1	TRBJ1-1	many	.	CSAVEGVWNTEAFF	TGCAGTGCGGTCGAAGGGGTCTGGAACACTGAAGCTTTCTTT
TRBV5-1	TRBJ2-5	.	.	CASSKTQETQYF	TGCGCCAGCAGCAAAACCCAAGAGACCCAGTACTTC
TRBV11-2	TRBJ2-1	.	.	CASSLEGTQYNEQFF	TGTGCCAGCAGCTTAGAAGGAACACAATACAATGAGCAGTTCTTC
TRBV19	TRBJ2-3	few	.	CASRFEGRITDTQYF	TGTGCCAGTAGATTCGAGGGGAGAATCACAGATACGCAGTATTTT
TRBV5-1	TRBJ2-1	few	.	CASSGPNGNEQFF	TGCGCCAGCAGTGGGCCGAATGGGAATGAGCAGTTCTTC
TRBV5-1	TRBJ2-7	.	TRBD2	CDSSLAGPGGEQYF	TGCGACAGCAGCTTGGCGGGGCCGGGAGGGGAGCAGTACTTC
TRBV10-3	TRBJ2-5	many	.	CAISRGTTGEKYF	TGTGCCATCAGTCGCGGGACCACAGGGGAGAAGTACTTC
TRBV29-1	TRBJ1-3	many	.	CSASSGGSGNTIYF	TGCAGCGCGTCCTCGGGGGGCTCTGGAAACACCATATATTTT
TRBV20-1	TRBJ2-3	.	.	CSAPGGGQGTDTQYF	TGCAGTGCCCCCGGGGGGGGACAGGGCACAGATACGCAGTATTTT
TRBV19	TRBJ2-3	.	.	CASSPRPRGDTQYF	TGTGCCAGTAGTCCGAGGCCCCGCGGAGATACGCAGTATTTT
TRBV28	TRBJ1-2	many	.	CASSLSYGYTF	TGTGCCAGCAGCCTGTCCTATGGCTACACCTTC
TRBV20-1	TRBJ2-3	few	TRBD2	CSPVGTRYTDTQYF	TGCAGTCCGGTCGGGACTAGGTACACAGATACGCAGTATTTT
TRBV4-3	TRBJ2-5	.	.	CASSQDFSETQYF	TGCGCCAGCAGCCAAGATTTTTCGGAGACCCAGTACTTC
TRBV5-1	TRBJ2-1	many	.	CASSLGPRGSYNEQFF	TGCGCCAGCAGCTTGGGTCCCAGGGGCTCCTACAATGAGCAGTTCTTC
TRBV12-3/TRBV12-4	TRBJ2-6	.	.	CASSSTGNGANVLTF	TGTGCCAGCAGCAGTACAGGGAACGGGGCCAACGTCCTGACTTTC
TRBV20-1	TRBJ2-1	few	.	CSATRLSAIEQFF	TGCAGTGCTACCAGACTAAGCGCGATTGAGCAGTTCTTC
TRBV6-1	TRBJ2-4	.	TRBD1	CASSETGSLAKNIQYF	TGTGCCAGCAGTGAGACAGGGTCTTTAGCCAAAAACATTCAGTACTTC